These T cell receptor beta chains were read from a single sample in a study of T cells in Graves' hyperthyroidism and ophthalmopathy. TCRdb re-called the multiplex PCR reads through MiXCR, storing one row per CDR3 protein. The sample holds roughly 500,000 distinct CDR3 sequences, about half seen once. Sequencing was done on a sample of peripheral blood or thyroid tissue (not recorded which). The source of these receptors is an adult woman with Graves' disease, either hyperthyroidism or ophthalmopathy (not recorded which). The conserved cysteine and the conserved F or W are not part of the CDR3 here. The order of the fields is V gene, clone size, CDR3 protein. Clone sizes are given selectively: once, few, many, or a class where the clone is expanded.

TRBV5-1	few	ASSLEGRSDYGYT
TRBV7-9	NA	ASSLVPVRYEQY
TRBV10-3	many	ATLDRGYEQY
TRBV9	NA	ASSGSRDRPTGANVLT
TRBV10-3	many	AISFDRGEAF
TRBV10-3	once	AISADRDEKLF
TRBV27	NA	ASRGAVY
TRBV7-8	NA	ASSLVDRANTEAF
TRBV7-9	NA	ASSSRRGADTEKLF
TRBV7-9	many	ASWSWDKGMNTEAF
TRBV20-1	many	SARIWADQETQY
TRBV7-9	NA	ARSPGWGSSSNEQY
TRBV20-1	many	SAREAPGNTGELF
TRBV11-2	few	ASSYVNQPQH
TRBV20-1	many	SARDPSTSGYEQY
TRBV15	NA	ATSGDRVYAGELF
TRBV15	NA	ATKTGSENEQY
TRBV20-1	many	SARSLGNGETQY
TRBV7-9	NA	ASSPGQGTV
TRBV14	many	ASSPDSSYGYT
TRBV6-6	NA	ASSTTGGIAETQY
TRBV24-1	NA	ATGDKNMQF
TRBV7-8	NA	ASSPGGSWTGELF
TRBV10-3	NA	AIRAGGHTGELF
TRBV20-1	NA	SAGLPQETQH
TRBV10-2	NA	ASSDGGELF
TRBV29-1	NA	SLVGLAGYEQY
TRBV7-2	NA	ASSLALGRSGYT
TRBV29-1	NA	SVDRDKVGEGETQY
TRBV5-1	NA	ASSWGGGISETQH
TRBV3-1	many	ASSFRDSEAF
TRBV9	NA	ASSVVIGGPNTGELF
TRBV10-1	NA	ASSESKVGTTEAF
TRBV10-1	many	ASSEMRGDAF
TRBV15	NA	ATSHPREANEKLF
TRBV7-9	NA	ASSPSSGRSLGGRETQY
TRBV20-1	few	SAKGQGAGNTIY
TRBV9	many	ASSVGARVPRELF
TRBV28	few	ASSRDREGDSPLH
TRBV4-2	NA	ASSHGTSGRTDTQY
TRBV29-1	NA	SALNRGGDTEAF
TRBV4-1	NA	ASSQLPGQFYEQY
TRBV6-6	many	ASSEEAGGRETQY
TRBV20-1	many	SAPHISYGSYEQY
TRBV7-2	NA	ASSQGLAGVGEQY
TRBV30	many	AWSEPLGYT
TRBV5-6	few	ASSSTWGGDSPLH
TRBV7-6	NA	ASSQQPGTSPTDTQY
TRBV30	NA	AWSVGRGYEQY
TRBV10-3	NA	ASSPWRETTDTQY
TRBV11-2	many	AINKGGGEQY
TRBV7-3	NA	ASSSGQGHGQPQH
TRBV12-3/TRBV12-4	many	ASSFAGLVYGELF
TRBV29-1	many	SGRTGANVLT
TRBV24-1	NA	ATSDGELNESQH
TRBV7-2	many	ASYISPLEQY
TRBV7-3	NA	ASSPSLSTDTQY
TRBV10-3	NA	AITRQGGNTEAF
TRBV12-3/TRBV12-4	NA	ASSFSEQPQH